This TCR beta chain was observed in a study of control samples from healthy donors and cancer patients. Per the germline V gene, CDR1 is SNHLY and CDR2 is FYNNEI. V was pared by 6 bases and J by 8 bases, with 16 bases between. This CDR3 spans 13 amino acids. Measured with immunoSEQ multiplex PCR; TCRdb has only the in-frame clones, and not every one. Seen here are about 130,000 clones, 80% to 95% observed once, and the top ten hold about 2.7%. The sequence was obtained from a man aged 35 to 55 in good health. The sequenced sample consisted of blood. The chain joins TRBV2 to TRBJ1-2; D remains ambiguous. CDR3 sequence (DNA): TGTGCCAGCAGCGTCGTAGGGAACAACGGCTACACCTTC. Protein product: CASSVVGNNGYTF.